The 8 T cell receptor beta chains presented below share a single source sample, sequenced in a study of blood T cell repertoires in COVID-19. Method: immunoSEQ multiplex PCR; TCRdb's copy keeps in-frame clones and lacks some. Counted here are some 270,000 clones, roughly 88% occurring once; the ten biggest clones make up around 10%. The sequenced sample consisted of peripheral blood. Every receptor here comes from an older woman with acute or convalescent COVID-19.

This chain links TRBV19 with TRBJ1-5, with 9 bases identical to TRBD1. The CDR3 contains 16 residues. Trimming cost V 4 bases and J 6 bases; bases outside gene matches: 10. Per germline, CDR1 LNHDA and CDR2 SQIVND (reference sequence). CDR3 sequence (DNA): TGTGCCAGTAGTACCTCCGTTACAGGGGGCAGTCAGCCCCAGCATTTT. The encoded protein is CASSTSVTGGSQPQHF.

The chain combines TRBV9 with TRBJ1-5; possibly TRBD1 for D (5 bases). Germline-derived CDR1 and CDR2 are SGDLS and YYNGEE. CDR3 length: 15 residues. V was cut by 4 bases and J by 7 bases, with 18 bases left in between. In DNA, the CDR3 is TGTGCCAGCAGCCCGCAGGCAGGGTTGGGACAGCCCCAGCATTTT. Translating it yields CASSPQAGLGQPQHF.

The chain links TRBV18 to TRBJ1-2; D is unclear. Trimming pared 2 bases from V and 4 bases from J, leaving 14 bases between. Germline values: CDR1 KGHSH, CDR2 LQKENI. CDR3 size: 15 residues. Here the CDR3 DNA reads TGTGCCAGCTCACCAGATAAGAGGGAGGGCTATGGCTACACCTTC. Its translation: CASSPDKREGYGYTF.

The rearrangement joins TRBV20-1 to TRBJ2-1, with D possibly TRBD1 on 5 matching bases. The V gene lost 6 bases and the J gene lost 5 bases, with 8 bases spanning the gap. This CDR3 spans 11 amino acids. Germline CDR1 and CDR2: DFQATT and SNEGSKA (reference sequence). The CDR3 sequence: CSASRDNEQFF. For the CDR3, the DNA is TGCAGTGCAAGCAGGGACAATGAGCAGTTCTTC.

CDR3 sequence: CATSRDWSFHEQYF. In DNA form, the CDR3 reads TGTGCCACCAGCAGAGATTGGAGTTTCCACGAGCAGTACTTC. The rearrangement uses TRBV15 and TRBJ2-7; no firm D call. Between the trimmed V and J ends, which lost 0 bases and 5 bases, there was a span of 11 bases. The CDR3 totals 14 residues. Germline assignment: CDR1 LNHNV and CDR2 YYDKDF (reference sequence).

The chain carries TRBV10-3 and TRBJ2-5; 7 nucleotides agree with TRBD1. V was pared by 4 bases and J by 1 base, with 0 bases of the junction left unmatched. Germline CDR1 ENHRY, CDR2 SYGVKD. CDR3 length equals 13 residues. The CDR3 sequence: CAISAGGQETQYF. CDR3 nucleotide sequence: TGTGCCATCAGTGCAGGGGGCCAAGAGACCCAGTACTTC.

The chain is built from TRBV4-2 and TRBJ2-5; TRBD2 matches 8 bases. The length of the CDR3 is 12 residues. The trim removed 1 base at V and 10 bases at J, leaving 2 bases unmatched. From germline, CDR1 is LGHNA and CDR2 YNFKEQ. The CDR3 sequence is CASSQAGGGQYF. The CDR3 nucleotides are TGTGCCAGCAGCCAAGCGGGGGGGGGCCAGTACTTC.

The chain recombines TRBV7-9 with TRBJ2-1; 9 nucleotides match TRBD2. Germline V gene sequence: CDR1 SEHNR, CDR2 FQNEAQ (reference sequence). V was pared by 5 bases and J by 1 base, with 9 bases of the junction left unmatched. The CDR3 totals 17 residues. The CDR3 is CASSINSGGGSYNEQFF. Here the CDR3 DNA reads TGTGCCAGCAGCATTAATAGCGGGGGTGGATCCTACAATGAGCAGTTCTTC.